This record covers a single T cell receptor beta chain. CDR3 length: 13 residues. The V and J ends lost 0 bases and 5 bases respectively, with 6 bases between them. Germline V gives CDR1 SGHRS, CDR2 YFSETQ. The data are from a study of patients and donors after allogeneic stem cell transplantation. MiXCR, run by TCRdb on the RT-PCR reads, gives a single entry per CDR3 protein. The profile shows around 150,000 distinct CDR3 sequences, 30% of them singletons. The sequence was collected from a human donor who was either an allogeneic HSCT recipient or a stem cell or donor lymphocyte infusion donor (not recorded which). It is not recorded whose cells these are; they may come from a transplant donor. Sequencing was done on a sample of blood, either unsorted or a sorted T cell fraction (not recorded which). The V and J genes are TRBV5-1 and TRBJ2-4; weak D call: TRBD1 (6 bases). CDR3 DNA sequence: TGCGCCAGCAGCTTGGCAGGGGAAAACATTCAGTACTTC. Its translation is CASSLAGENIQYF.